The next 13 T cell receptor beta chains were all read from a single sample in a study of T-cell memory formation after mild COVID-19. TCRdb called the 5' RACE reads again in MiXCR, with one record for every CDR3 protein. The data show approximately 250,000 distinct CDR3 sequences, with roughly 17% seen just once and more than 20% held by the top ten. Sequenced material: PBMCs or a T cell subset sorted from them (not recorded which). The origin of the receptors is a man younger than 35 who had mild COVID-19 (a few samples of this study predate the infection). Cell type and time point are not known.

In its sample, this clonotype was seen a few times. This chain uses TRBV9 with TRBJ2-2; 8 positions agree with TRBD1. CDR1 is SGDLS, CDR2 YYNGEE, per germline. J lost 5 bases, V lost 4 bases, and 7 bases had no gene match. This CDR3 is 15 amino acids long. CDR3 DNA: TGTGCCAGCAGCACCGGACAGGGCGAGACCGGGGAGCTGTTTTTT. This encodes CASSTGQGETGELFF. Supplemented by reference TRBV9 and TRBJ2-2, the full variable domain reads DSGVTQTPKHLITATGQRVTLRCSPRSGDLSVYWYQQSLDQGLQFLIQYYNGEERAKGNILERFSAQQFPDLHSELNLSSLELGDSALYFCASSTGQGETGELFFGEGSRLTVL.

This sequence joins TRBV7-2 and TRBJ1-2; TRBD1 matches 7 bases. The length of the CDR3 is 17 residues. Germline-derived CDR1 and CDR2 are SGHTA and FQGNSA. V trimming: 4 bases; J trimming: 1 base; junction bases outside the gene matches: 12. The CDR3 here is CASSSQGTAPYNYGYTF. CDR3 bases: TGTGCCAGCAGCTCACAGGGGACGGCGCCTTATAACTATGGCTACACCTTC. The full variable domain, with the rest looked up from reference TRBV7-2 and TRBJ1-2, is GAGVSQSPSNKVTEKGKDVELRCDPISGHTALYWYRQSLGQGLEFLIYFQGNSAPDKSGLPSDRFSAERTGGSVSTLTIQRTQQEDSAVYLCASSSQGTAPYNYGYTFGSGTRLTVV.

V and J are TRBV28 and TRBJ2-5; 9 bases are shared with TRBD1. The ends lost 2 bases at V and 1 base at J; junction bases unmatched: 2. The length of the CDR3 is 15 residues. Per the germline V gene, CDR1 is MDHEN and CDR2 is SYDVKM. The CDR3, as DNA: TGTGCCAGCAGTTTAGACAGGGGGACCCAAGAGACCCAGTACTTC. Protein: CASSLDRGTQETQYF.

This clonotype has ten or more counts. The chain combines TRBV2 with TRBJ1-1; no definite D call. The CDR3 totals 11 residues. Germline lookup yields CDR1 SNHLY and CDR2 FYNNEI. Deletions cut 3 bases from V and 10 bases from J, with 9 bases between. The CDR3 region is CASSESLLAFF. Written as DNA, the CDR3 is TGTGCCAGCAGTGAGTCCCTTCTAGCTTTCTTT. The entire variable domain, with the rest obtained from reference TRBV2 and TRBJ1-1, is as follows: EPEVTQTPSHQVTQMGQEVILRCVPISNHLYFYWYRQILGQKVEFLVSFYNNEISEKSEIFDDQFSVERPDGSNFTLKIRSTKLEDSAMYFCASSESLLAFFGQGTRLTVV.

This chain joins TRBV5-1 and TRBJ2-4; TRBD1 matches 9 bases. The J segment lost 7 bases and the V segment lost 0 bases, leaving 8 bases of the junction unmatched. This CDR3 is built from 16 residues. In germline, CDR1 is SGHRS, CDR2 YFSETQ. Here the CDR3 DNA reads TGCGCCAGCAGCTTGGCCCCGGGACAGGGAGGGAACATTCAGTACTTC. Its protein is CASSLAPGQGGNIQYF.

The V and J genes are TRBV15 and TRBJ2-3; 13 nucleotides align to TRBD2. CDR3 length: 18 residues. With V trimmed by 4 bases and J by 1 base, 8 bases remained unmatched. Germline values: CDR1 LNHNV, CDR2 YYDKDF (reference sequence). CDR3 coding DNA: TGTGCCACCAGCAAAGATCTGGGGACTAGCGGGGGCACAGATACGCAGTATTTT. Residues: CATSKDLGTSGGTDTQYF.

CDR3 protein: CASREGARDTEAFF. In DNA, the CDR3 is TGTGCCAGCAGGGAGGGGGCTAGAGATACTGAAGCTTTCTTT. V is TRBV2 and J is TRBJ1-1; 7 bases fit TRBD1. The CDR3 totals 14 residues. V trimming: 6 bases; J trimming: 5 bases; junction bases outside the gene matches: 9. Germline assignment: CDR1 SNHLY and CDR2 FYNNEI.

The genes are TRBV12-3 or TRBV12-4 and TRBJ2-2; a possible D gene is TRBD1 (5 bases). This CDR3 comprises 15 residues. Trimming stripped 3 bases from V and 2 bases from J, with 10 bases between. The CDR3 sequence: CASSFWGANTGELFF. CDR3 bases: TGTGCCAGCAGTTTTTGGGGCGCAAACACCGGGGAGCTGTTTTTT.

This rearrangement joins TRBV20-1 to TRBJ1-5; D not certain. Deletions cut 3 bases from V and 5 bases from J, with 11 bases between. Germline V gives CDR1 DFQATT, CDR2 SNEGSKA (reference sequence). The CDR3 runs to 13 residues. CDR3 region: CSASRGADQPQHF. CDR3 coding DNA: TGCAGTGCTAGTCGGGGAGCGGATCAGCCCCAGCATTTT.

This clonotype has just a few counts. V usage is TRBV13 and J usage is TRBJ1-3; maybe TRBD1 (6 bases). V was trimmed by 5 bases and J by 9 bases, leaving 17 bases between them. The CDR3 runs to 14 residues. CDR1 and CDR2 from the germline V gene are PRHDT and FYEKMQ (reference sequence). CDR3: CASSVTGPGATIYF. In DNA form, the CDR3 reads TGTGCCAGCAGCGTGACCGGGCCGGGGGCCACCATATATTTT.

This clonotype has a count of ten or more. The rearrangement uses TRBV7-9 and TRBJ1-4; D unresolved. In germline, CDR1 is SEHNR, CDR2 FQNEAQ (reference sequence). Trimming left V 7 bases short and J 8 bases short, with 11 bases between. The CDR3 totals 12 residues. CDR3 amino acids: CASTPFGEKLFF. The CDR3 DNA sequence: TGTGCCAGCACTCCCTTCGGGGAAAAACTGTTTTTT.

The chain uses TRBV20-1 and TRBJ2-3; the D call may be TRBD1 or TRBD2 (6 bases each). Trimming cost V 6 bases and J 3 bases, with 16 bases left between them. Germline V gene sequence: CDR1 DFQATT, CDR2 SNEGSKA (reference sequence). The CDR3 extends over 14 amino acids. This CDR3 reads CSATPLGGTDTQYF. CDR3 bases: TGCAGTGCAACCCCCCTAGGGGGGACAGATACGCAGTATTTT.

This clonotype was counted a few times. The V gene is TRBV27, the J gene TRBJ2-1; the D gene could be TRBD1 or TRBD2 (7 bases each). Germline CDR1 and CDR2: MNHEY and SMNVEV (reference sequence). V lost 0 bases and J lost 10, with 22 bases in between. CDR3 size: 17 residues. The CDR3 DNA follows: TGTGCCAGCAGTTTATCCCCGGGAGGAGGGGGCCTATCGGAGCAGTTCTTC. It translates to CASSLSPGGGGLSEQFF.